This passage covers 6 T cell receptor beta chains from one sample sequenced in a study of T cell repertoires in cytomegalovirus infection. TCRdb fed the reads into MiXCR, producing one record per CDR3 protein. The sample has about 700,000 distinct CDR3 sequences; around 35% are singletons. These receptors lack a known antigen. The sequencing here drew on cultured PBMCs, taken from culture after CMV antigen stimulation. The receptor set was obtained from a human donor in good health (CMV status not recorded). Some clones in this sample may be carry-over from other donors' samples.

The chain joins TRBV20-1 to TRBJ2-7; 13 bases agree with TRBD2. The germline V gene encodes CDR1 DFQATT and CDR2 SNEGSKA (reference sequence). The CDR3 is 14 residues long. Trimming at V came to 4 bases and at J to 2 bases, leaving 2 bases not matched to a gene. CDR3 nucleotides: TGCAGTGCTATACTAGCGGGAGGGCCCTACGAGCAGTACTTC. This codes for CSAILAGGPYEQYF.

The V call is TRBV2, the J call TRBJ2-5, with 9 bases matching TRBD2. CDR3 size: 13 residues. The germline V gene has CDR1 SNHLY and CDR2 FYNNEI. The V segment lost 8 bases and the J segment 5 bases; nucleotides outside the gene matches: 6. This chain's CDR3 is CASEAGGRETQYF. The CDR3 region has the DNA TGTGCCAGCGAAGCGGGGGGAAGGGAGACCCAGTACTTC. The complete variable domain, with remaining parts taken from reference TRBV2 and TRBJ2-5, reads EPEVTQTPSHQVTQMGQEVILRCVPISNHLYFYWYRQILGQKVEFLVSFYNNEISEKSEIFDDQFSVERPDGSNFTLKIRSTKLEDSAMYFCASEAGGRETQYFGPGTRLLVL.

This clonotype was counted only a few times. The chain recombines TRBV6-5 with TRBJ1-1; no clear D. The CDR3 extends over 15 amino acids. V was shortened by 0 bases and J by 0 bases, with 8 bases between the two germline ends. The germline CDR1 and CDR2 sequences are MNHEY and SVGAGI. The CDR3 sequence is CASSYSVGMNTEAFF. The CDR3 DNA is TGTGCCAGCAGTTACTCAGTAGGGATGAACACTGAAGCTTTCTTT.

In this sample, this clonotype turned up many times. The gene calls are TRBV7-8 and TRBJ1-1, with D tentatively TRBD1 (6 bases). V was shortened by 1 base and J by 6 bases, with 21 bases between the two germline ends. The CDR3 covers 17 residues. Per germline, CDR1 SGHVS and CDR2 FQNEAQ. The DNA for the CDR3 is TGTGCCAGCAGCTTAGGCTACAGGGATATTGTGAGGCCTGAAGCTTTCTTT. It yields the protein CASSLGYRDIVRPEAFF.

The chain is built from TRBV10-3 and TRBJ1-1; D unresolved. V lost 6 bases to trimming and J lost 4 bases, with 12 bases between them. Per germline, CDR1 ENHRY and CDR2 SYGVKD. The CDR3 runs 13 residues. The CDR3 DNA is TGTGCCATCAGGTCCTCGGGCGGCACTGAAGCTTTCTTT. Amino acids: CAIRSSGGTEAFF.

J is TRBJ2-7 and V is TRBV28; maybe TRBD1 (6 bases). V shed 2 bases and J shed 3 bases, with 17 bases lying between them. Per the germline V gene, CDR1 is MDHEN and CDR2 is SYDVKM. This CDR3 has 16 residues. CDR3 sequence: CASSLMVGGTLYEQYF. The CDR3 DNA sequence: TGTGCCAGCAGTTTAATGGTGGGTGGGACACTCTACGAGCAGTACTTC.